The next 10 T cell receptor beta chains were all read from a single sample in a study of blood T cells in healthy people across ages. It was with a sample-barcoded 5' primer and a J-beta primer mix that a second PCR of roughly 6 to 12 cycles was run. TCRdb ran MiXCR on the 5' RACE reads and lists one entry per CDR3 protein. The table lists over a million distinct CDR3 sequences, more than 40% of them singletons. Sample: blood. The receptors were gathered from a woman in her fifties or sixties in good health.

The V gene is TRBV20-1, the J gene TRBJ1-5; TRBD1 might be the D (5 bases). Between the trimmed V and J ends, which lost 3 bases and 5 bases, there was a span of 11 bases. Per the germline V gene, CDR1 is DFQATT and CDR2 is SNEGSKA (reference sequence). This CDR3 has 13 residues. CDR3 sequence reads: CSASGDDYQPQHF. The CDR3 DNA reads TGCAGTGCTAGTGGGGACGACTATCAGCCCCAGCATTTT.

V gene TRBV9 combines with J gene TRBJ2-7, with 8 bases that match TRBD1. The CDR3 totals 15 residues. The junction had 12 bases not matched to a gene; V was cut back by 7 bases and J by 3 bases. CDR1 is SGDLS, CDR2 YYNGEE, per germline. The CDR3 nucleotides are TGTGCCAGCTCCCCCACCAGGACAGGGTTCTACGAGCAGTACTTC. Encoded protein: CASSPTRTGFYEQYF.

The chain links TRBV12-5 to TRBJ2-1; 7 bases fit TRBD1. Germline V gene lookup returns CDR1 LGHNT and CDR2 FRNRAP. The V and J ends lost 4 bases and 8 bases, in that order; junction bases with no gene match: 8. CDR3 length equals 14 residues. CDR3 sequence (DNA): TGTGCTAGTGGTTCCACAGGGGTGGGGGATGAGCAGTTCTTC. This encodes CASGSTGVGDEQFF.

The chain combines TRBV20-1 with TRBJ2-4, with unresolved D. Germline CDR1 reads DFQATT; CDR2 reads SNEGSKA (reference sequence). The CDR3 contains 13 residues. Trimming took off 6 bases at V and 2 bases at J, with 11 bases between the two ends. CDR3 sequence (DNA): TGCAGTGCCCCACTGTGGCCCAAAAACATTCAGTACTTC. As protein: CSAPLWPKNIQYF.

This clonotype came up a few times. The chain carries TRBV6-1 and TRBJ2-1, with 7 positions matching TRBD2. This CDR3 has 16 residues. Germline assignment: CDR1 MNHNS and CDR2 SASEGT. V lost 5 bases to trimming and J lost 4 bases; unmatched junction nucleotides: 11. The CDR3 region is CASSLRWGEGYNEQFF. The CDR3 DNA sequence: TGTGCCAGCAGTCTCAGGTGGGGGGAGGGGTACAATGAGCAGTTCTTC.

This chain links TRBV11-2 with TRBJ1-1; a possible D gene is TRBD1 (6 bases). CDR3 size: 13 residues. Trimming removed 4 bases at V and 8 bases at J, with 14 bases between. Germline values: CDR1 SGHAT, CDR2 FQNNGV. CDR3 sequence: CASSSEGGTEAFF. CDR3 nucleotide sequence: TGTGCCAGCAGCTCTGAAGGGGGGACAGAAGCTTTCTTT.

The V call is TRBV9, the J call TRBJ2-3, with D possibly being TRBD2 (5 bases). Germline V lookup: CDR1 SGDLS, CDR2 YYNGEE. The CDR3 has 13 residues. Trimming took off 0 bases at V and 4 bases at J, with 6 bases between the two ends. CDR3 amino acids: CASSVAGSDTQYF. DNA of the CDR3: TGTGCCAGCAGCGTAGCGGGGTCAGATACGCAGTATTTT.

The chain joins TRBV2 to TRBJ1-2; TRBD1 is a possible D gene (6 bases). This CDR3 is built from 11 residues. Looked up from germline, CDR1 is SNHLY and CDR2 is FYNNEI. Trimming cost V 10 bases and J 9 bases, with 15 bases left between them. CDR3 sequence reads: CAIRDNNRYTF. The CDR3 region has the DNA TGTGCCATCCGGGACAACAACCGCTACACCTTC. Full variable domain (missing parts from reference TRBV2 and TRBJ1-2): EPEVTQTPSHQVTQMGQEVILRCVPISNHLYFYWYRQILGQKVEFLVSFYNNEISEKSEIFDDQFSVERPDGSNFTLKIRSTKLEDSAMYFCAIRDNNRYTFGSGTRLTVV.

The chain has TRBV12-3 or TRBV12-4 and TRBJ1-4, with a possible D match to TRBD1 (6 bases). This CDR3 is built from 13 residues. V was clipped by 10 bases and J by 3 bases, with 12 bases between them. The CDR3, as DNA: TGTGCCACCCTGGGACATTCTAATGAAAAACTGTTTTTT. It encodes CATLGHSNEKLFF.

This rearrangement joins TRBV9 to TRBJ1-2, with 9 bases identical to TRBD1. The V gene end was trimmed by 0 bases and the J gene end by 6 bases; junction bases not matched to a gene: 6. CDR3 length: 15 residues. Germline lookup yields CDR1 SGDLS and CDR2 YYNGEE. The CDR3 region is CASSVDPTGGHGYTF. In DNA, the CDR3 is TGTGCCAGCAGCGTAGACCCCACAGGGGGCCATGGCTACACCTTC.